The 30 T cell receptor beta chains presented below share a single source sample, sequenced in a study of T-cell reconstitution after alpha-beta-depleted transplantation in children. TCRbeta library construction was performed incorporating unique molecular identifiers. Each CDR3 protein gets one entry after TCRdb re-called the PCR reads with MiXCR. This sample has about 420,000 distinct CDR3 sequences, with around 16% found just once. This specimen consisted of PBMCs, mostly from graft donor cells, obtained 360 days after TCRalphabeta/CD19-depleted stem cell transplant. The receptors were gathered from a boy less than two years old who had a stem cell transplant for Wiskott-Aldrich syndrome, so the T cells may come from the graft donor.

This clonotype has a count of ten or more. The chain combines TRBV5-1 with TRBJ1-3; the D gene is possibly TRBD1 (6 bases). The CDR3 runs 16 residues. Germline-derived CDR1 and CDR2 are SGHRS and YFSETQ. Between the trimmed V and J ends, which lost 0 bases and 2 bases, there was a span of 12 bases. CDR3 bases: TGCGCCAGCAGCTTGGTCCCAGGGGAGACTGGAAACACCATATATTTT. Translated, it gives CASSLVPGETGNTIYF.

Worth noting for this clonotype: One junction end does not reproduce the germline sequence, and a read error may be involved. This CDR3 reads CDSSSGINNEQFF. The CDR3 DNA follows: TGCGACAGCAGTAGCGGGATAAACAATGAGCAGTTCTTC. The chain links TRBV5-1 to TRBJ2-1; TRBD2 matches at 8 bases. The CDR3 consists of 13 residues. Per germline, CDR1 SGHRS and CDR2 YFSETQ.

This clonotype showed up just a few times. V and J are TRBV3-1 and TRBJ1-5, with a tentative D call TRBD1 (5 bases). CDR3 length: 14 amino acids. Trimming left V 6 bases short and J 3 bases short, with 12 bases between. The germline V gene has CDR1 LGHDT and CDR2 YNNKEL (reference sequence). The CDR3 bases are TGTGCCAGCAGTCGCGGACACATCAATCAGCCCCAGCATTTT. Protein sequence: CASSRGHINQPQHF.

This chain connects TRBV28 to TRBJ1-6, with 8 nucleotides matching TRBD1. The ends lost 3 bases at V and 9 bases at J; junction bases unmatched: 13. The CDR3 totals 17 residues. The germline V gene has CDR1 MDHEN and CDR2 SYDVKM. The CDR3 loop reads CASSFRRQGILRSPLHF. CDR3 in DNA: TGTGCCAGCAGTTTTAGAAGACAGGGGATTTTGCGTTCACCCCTCCACTTT.

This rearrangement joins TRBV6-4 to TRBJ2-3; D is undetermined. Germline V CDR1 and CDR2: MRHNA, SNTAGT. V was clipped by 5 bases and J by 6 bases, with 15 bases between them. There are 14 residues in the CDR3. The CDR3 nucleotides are TGTGCCAGCAGTTTGTTTGTCCAAGTGGATACGCAGTATTTT. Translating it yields CASSLFVQVDTQYF.

Written as DNA, the CDR3 is TGTGCCAGCAGTTATACCCGAGATACGCAGTATTTT. Translation: CASSYTRDTQYF. This chain connects TRBV12-3 or TRBV12-4 to TRBJ2-3; no clear D. The CDR3 runs to 12 residues. Between the trimmed V and J ends, which lost 4 bases and 5 bases, there was a span of 7 bases.

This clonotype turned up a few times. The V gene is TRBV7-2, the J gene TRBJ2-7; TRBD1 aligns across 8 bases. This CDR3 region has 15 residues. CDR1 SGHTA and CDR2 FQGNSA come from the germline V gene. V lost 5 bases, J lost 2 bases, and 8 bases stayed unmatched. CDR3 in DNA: TGTGCCAGCAGCAAACCGGGACAGGACACCTACGAGCAGTACTTC. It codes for CASSKPGQDTYEQYF.

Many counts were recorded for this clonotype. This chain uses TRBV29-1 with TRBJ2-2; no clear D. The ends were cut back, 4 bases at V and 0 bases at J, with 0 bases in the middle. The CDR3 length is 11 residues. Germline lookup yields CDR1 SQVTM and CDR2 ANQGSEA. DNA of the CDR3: TGCAGCGTTGCGAACACCGGGGAGCTGTTTTTT. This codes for CSVANTGELFF.

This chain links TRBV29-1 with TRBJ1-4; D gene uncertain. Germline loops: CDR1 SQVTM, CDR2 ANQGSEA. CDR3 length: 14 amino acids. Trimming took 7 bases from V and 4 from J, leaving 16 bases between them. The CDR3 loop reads CSASRVLNNEKLFF. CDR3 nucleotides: TGCAGCGCCTCCCGGGTCCTGAATAATGAAAAACTGTTTTTT. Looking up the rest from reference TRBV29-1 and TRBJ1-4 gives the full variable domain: SAVISQKPSRDICQRGTSLTIQCQVDSQVTMMFWYRQQPGQSLTLIATANQGSEATYESGFVIDKFPISRPNLTFSTLTVSNMSPEDSSIYLCSASRVLNNEKLFFGSGTQLSVL.

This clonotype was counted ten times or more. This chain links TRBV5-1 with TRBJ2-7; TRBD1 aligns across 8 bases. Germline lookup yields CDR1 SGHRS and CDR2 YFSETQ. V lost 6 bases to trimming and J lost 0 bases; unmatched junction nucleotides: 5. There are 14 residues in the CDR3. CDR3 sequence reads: CASNRGQGSYEQYF. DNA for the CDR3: TGCGCCAGCAACAGAGGACAGGGCTCCTACGAGCAGTACTTC.

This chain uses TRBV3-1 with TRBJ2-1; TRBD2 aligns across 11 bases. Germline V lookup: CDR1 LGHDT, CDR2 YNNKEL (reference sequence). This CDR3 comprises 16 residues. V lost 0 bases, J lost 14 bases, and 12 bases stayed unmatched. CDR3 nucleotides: TGTGCCAGCAGCCAAGAAATCGGGGTAGCGGGAGGGCCGGAGTTCTTC. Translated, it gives CASSQEIGVAGGPEFF.

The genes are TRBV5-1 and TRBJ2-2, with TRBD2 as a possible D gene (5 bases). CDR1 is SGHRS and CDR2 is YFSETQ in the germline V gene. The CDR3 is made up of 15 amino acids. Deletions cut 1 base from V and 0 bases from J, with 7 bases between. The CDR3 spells CASSLLSANTGELFF. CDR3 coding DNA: TGCGCCAGCAGCTTGCTTAGCGCGAACACCGGGGAGCTGTTTTTT.

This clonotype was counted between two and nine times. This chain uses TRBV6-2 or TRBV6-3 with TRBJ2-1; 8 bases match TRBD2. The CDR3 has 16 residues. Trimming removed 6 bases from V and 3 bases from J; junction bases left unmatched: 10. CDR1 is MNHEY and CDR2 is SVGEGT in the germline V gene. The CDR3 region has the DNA TGTGCCAGCAGCCTCCGGACTAGCCGACTCTACAATGAGCAGTTCTTC. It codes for CASSLRTSRLYNEQFF.

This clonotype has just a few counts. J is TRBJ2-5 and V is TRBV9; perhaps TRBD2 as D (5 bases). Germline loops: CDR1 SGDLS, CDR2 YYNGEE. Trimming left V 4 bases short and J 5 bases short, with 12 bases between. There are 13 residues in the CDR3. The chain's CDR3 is CASSRDEVETQYF. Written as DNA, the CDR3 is TGTGCCAGCAGCCGGGATGAGGTGGAGACCCAGTACTTC.

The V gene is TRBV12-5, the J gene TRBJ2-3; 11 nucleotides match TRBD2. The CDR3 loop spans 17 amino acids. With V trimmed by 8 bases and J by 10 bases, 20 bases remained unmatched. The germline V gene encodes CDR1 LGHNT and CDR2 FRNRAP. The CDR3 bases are TGTGCTAGTTTGGGAGGGACTAGCGGAAAAGAGGGTTCTCCGCAGTATTTT. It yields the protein CASLGGTSGKEGSPQYF.

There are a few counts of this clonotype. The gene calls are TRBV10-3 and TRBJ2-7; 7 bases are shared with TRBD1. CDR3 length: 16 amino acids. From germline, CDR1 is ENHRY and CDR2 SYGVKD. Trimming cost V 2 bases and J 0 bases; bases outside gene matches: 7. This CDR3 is CAISEGPGQLSYEQYF. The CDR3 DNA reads TGTGCCATCAGTGAGGGACCGGGACAGCTCTCCTACGAGCAGTACTTC.

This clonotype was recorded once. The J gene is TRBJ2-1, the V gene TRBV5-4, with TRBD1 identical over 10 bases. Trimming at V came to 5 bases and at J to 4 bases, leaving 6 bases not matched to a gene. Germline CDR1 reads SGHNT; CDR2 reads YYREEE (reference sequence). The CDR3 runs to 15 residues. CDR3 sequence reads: CASRFGTGVYNEQFF. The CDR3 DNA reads TGTGCCAGCAGGTTTGGGACAGGGGTATACAATGAGCAGTTCTTC. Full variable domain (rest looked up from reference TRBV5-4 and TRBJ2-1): ETGVTQSPTHLIKTRGQQVTLRCSSQSGHNTVSWYQQALGQGPQFIFQYYREEENGRGNFPPRFSGLQFPNYSSELNVNALELDDSALYLCASRFGTGVYNEQFFGPGTRLTVL.

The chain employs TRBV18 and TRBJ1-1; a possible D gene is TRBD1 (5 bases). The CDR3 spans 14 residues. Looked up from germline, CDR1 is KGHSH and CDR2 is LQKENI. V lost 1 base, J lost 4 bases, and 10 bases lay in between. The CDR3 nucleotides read TGTGCCAGCTCACCACGGGGGGGTAGCACTGAAGCTTTCTTT. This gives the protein CASSPRGGSTEAFF. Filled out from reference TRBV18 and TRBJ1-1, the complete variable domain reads NAGVMQNPRHLVRRRGQEARLRCSPMKGHSHVYWYRQLPEEGLKFMVYLQKENIIDESGMPKERFSAEFPKEGPSILRIQQVVRGDSAAYFCASSPRGGSTEAFFGQGTRLTVV.

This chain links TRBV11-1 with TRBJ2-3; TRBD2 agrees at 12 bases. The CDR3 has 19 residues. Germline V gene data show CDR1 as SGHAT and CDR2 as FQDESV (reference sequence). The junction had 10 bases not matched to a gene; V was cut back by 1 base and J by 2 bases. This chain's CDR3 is CASSLGPLAGGLLTDTQYF. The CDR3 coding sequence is TGTGCCAGCAGCTTAGGCCCGCTAGCGGGAGGGCTCCTCACAGATACGCAGTATTTT.

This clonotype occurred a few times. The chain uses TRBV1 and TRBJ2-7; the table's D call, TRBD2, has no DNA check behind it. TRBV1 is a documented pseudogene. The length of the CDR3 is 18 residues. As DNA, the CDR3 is TGCACCAGCAGCCAAGAAACTAGCGCATGGCAATCCTGGGGCGAGCAGTACTTC. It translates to CTSSQETSAWQSWGEQYF.

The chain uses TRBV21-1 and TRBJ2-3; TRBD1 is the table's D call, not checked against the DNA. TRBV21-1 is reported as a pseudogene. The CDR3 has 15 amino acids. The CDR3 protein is CASSWKGSGTDTQYF. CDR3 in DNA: TGTGCCAGCAGCTGGAAAGGGAGTGGCACAGATACGCAGTATTTT.

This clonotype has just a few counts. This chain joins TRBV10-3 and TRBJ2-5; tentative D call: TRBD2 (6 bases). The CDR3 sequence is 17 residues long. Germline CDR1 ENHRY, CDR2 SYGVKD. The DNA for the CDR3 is TGTGACTTGATCAATGGGTTTTGCGGGGTGTACCAAGAGACCCAGTACTTC. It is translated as CDLINGFCGVYQETQYF.

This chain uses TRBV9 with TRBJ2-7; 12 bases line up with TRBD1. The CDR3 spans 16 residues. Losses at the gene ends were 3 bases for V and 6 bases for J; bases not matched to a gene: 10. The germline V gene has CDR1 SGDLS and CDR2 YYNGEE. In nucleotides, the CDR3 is TGTGCCAGCAGCGAGGGACCGGGACAGGGGGCGGGCGAGCAGTACTTC. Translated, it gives CASSEGPGQGAGEQYF.

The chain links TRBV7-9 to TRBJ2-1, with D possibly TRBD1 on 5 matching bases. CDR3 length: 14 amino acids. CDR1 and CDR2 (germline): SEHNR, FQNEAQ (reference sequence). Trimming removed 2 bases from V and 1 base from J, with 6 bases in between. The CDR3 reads CASSLKGSYNEQFF. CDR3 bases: TGTGCCAGCAGCTTAAAGGGGTCCTACAATGAGCAGTTCTTC.

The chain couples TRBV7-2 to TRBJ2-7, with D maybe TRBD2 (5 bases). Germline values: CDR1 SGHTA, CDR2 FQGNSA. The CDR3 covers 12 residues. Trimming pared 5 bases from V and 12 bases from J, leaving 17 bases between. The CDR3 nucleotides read TGTGCCAGCAGCCGTTTTGGAGGCAGTCTGTACTTC. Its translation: CASSRFGGSLYF.

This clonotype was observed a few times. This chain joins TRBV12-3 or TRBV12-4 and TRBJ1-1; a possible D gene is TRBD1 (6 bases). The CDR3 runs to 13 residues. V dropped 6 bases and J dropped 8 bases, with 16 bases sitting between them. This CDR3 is CASRFGTGSEAFF. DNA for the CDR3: TGTGCCAGCAGATTCGGTACAGGGTCAGAAGCTTTCTTT.

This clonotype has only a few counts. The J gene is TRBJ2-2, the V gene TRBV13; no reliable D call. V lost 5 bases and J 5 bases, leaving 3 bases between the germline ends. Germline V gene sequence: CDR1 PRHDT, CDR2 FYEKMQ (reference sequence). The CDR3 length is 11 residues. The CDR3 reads CASSKTGELFF. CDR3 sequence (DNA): TGTGCCAGCAGCAAGACCGGGGAGCTGTTTTTT.

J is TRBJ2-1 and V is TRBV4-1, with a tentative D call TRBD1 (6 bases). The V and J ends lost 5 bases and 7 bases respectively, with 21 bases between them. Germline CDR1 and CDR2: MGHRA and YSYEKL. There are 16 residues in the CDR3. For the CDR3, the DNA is TGCGCCAGCAGCTACCGGGACAACGATCTTGGGAATGAGCAGTTCTTC. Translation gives CASSYRDNDLGNEQFF.

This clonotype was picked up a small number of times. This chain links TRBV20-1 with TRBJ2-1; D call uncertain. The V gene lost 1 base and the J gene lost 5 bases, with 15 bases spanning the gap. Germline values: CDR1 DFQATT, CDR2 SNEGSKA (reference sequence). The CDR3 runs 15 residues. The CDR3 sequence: CSARGMGHTHNEQFF. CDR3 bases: TGCAGTGCTAGAGGGATGGGTCACACACACAATGAGCAGTTCTTC.

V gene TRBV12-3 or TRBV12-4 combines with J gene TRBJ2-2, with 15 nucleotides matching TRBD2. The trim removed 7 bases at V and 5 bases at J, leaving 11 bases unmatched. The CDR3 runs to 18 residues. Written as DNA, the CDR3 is TGTGCCAGCAATTCTCCGGGACTAGCGGGGGGAACTACCGGGGAGCTGTTTTTT. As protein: CASNSPGLAGGTTGELFF.